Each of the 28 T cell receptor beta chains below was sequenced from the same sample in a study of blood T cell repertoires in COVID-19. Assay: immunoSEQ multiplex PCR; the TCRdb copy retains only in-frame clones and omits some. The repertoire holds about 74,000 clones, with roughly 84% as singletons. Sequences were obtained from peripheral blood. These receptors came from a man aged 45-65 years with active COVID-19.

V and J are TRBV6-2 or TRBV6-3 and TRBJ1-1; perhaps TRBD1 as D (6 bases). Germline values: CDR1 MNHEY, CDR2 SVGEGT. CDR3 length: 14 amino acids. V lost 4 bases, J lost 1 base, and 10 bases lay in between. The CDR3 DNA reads TGTGCCAGCAGTTGGGAGGGGGGGAACACTGAAGCTTTCTTT. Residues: CASSWEGGNTEAFF.

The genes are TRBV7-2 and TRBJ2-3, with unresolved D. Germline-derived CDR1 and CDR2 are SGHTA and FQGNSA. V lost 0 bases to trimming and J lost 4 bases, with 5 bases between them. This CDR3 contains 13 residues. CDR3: CASSLASSDTQYF. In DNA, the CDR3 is TGTGCCAGCAGCTTAGCGAGTTCAGATACGCAGTATTTT.

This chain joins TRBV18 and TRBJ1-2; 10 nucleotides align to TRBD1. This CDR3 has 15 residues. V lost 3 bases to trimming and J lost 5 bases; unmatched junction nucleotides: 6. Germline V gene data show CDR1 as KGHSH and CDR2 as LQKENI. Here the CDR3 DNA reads TGTGCCAGCTCACCCGGGACAGGGGATGTGTATGGCTACACCTTC. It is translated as CASSPGTGDVYGYTF.

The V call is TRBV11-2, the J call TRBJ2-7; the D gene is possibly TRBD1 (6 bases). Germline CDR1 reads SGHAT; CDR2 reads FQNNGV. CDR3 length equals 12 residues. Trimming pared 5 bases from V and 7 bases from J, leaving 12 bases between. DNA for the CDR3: TGTGCCAGCAGCCAACAGGGAGTGGAGCAGTACTTC. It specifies CASSQQGVEQYF.

The CDR3 here is CASSAKVAGPQETQYF. In DNA, the CDR3 is TGTGCCAGCAGCGCGAAGGTAGCGGGACCCCAAGAGACCCAGTACTTC. The rearrangement links TRBV9 to TRBJ2-5; the match to TRBD2 covers 8 bases. The trim removed 3 bases at V and 1 base at J, leaving 8 bases unmatched. The CDR3 spans 16 residues. The germline V gene has CDR1 SGDLS and CDR2 YYNGEE. The full variable domain, with the rest looked up from reference TRBV9 and TRBJ2-5, is DSGVTQTPKHLITATGQRVTLRCSPRSGDLSVYWYQQSLDQGLQFLIQYYNGEERAKGNILERFSAQQFPDLHSELNLSSLELGDSALYFCASSAKVAGPQETQYFGPGTRLLVL.

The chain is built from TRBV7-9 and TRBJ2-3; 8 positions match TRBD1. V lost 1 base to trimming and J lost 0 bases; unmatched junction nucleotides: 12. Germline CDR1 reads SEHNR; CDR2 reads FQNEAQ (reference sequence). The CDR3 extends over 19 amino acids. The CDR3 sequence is CASSLVYISGTGSTDTQYF. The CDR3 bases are TGTGCCAGCAGCTTAGTTTATATTTCGGGGACAGGCAGCACAGATACGCAGTATTTT.

As DNA, the CDR3 is TGCGCCAGCAGCAGCACCCCTGCGAACACTGAAGCTTTCTTT. This translates into CASSSTPANTEAFF. The gene calls are TRBV5-1 and TRBJ1-1; D not resolved. CDR1 and CDR2 from the germline V gene are SGHRS and YFSETQ. V was pared by 4 bases and J by 1 base, with 11 bases between. This CDR3 is built from 14 residues.

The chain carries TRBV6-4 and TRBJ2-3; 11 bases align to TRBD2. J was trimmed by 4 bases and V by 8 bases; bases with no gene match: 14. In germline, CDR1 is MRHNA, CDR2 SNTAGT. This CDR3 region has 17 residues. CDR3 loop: CASLSFSGRARADTQYF. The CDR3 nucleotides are TGTGCCAGCCTATCCTTTAGCGGGAGGGCCAGGGCAGATACGCAGTATTTT.

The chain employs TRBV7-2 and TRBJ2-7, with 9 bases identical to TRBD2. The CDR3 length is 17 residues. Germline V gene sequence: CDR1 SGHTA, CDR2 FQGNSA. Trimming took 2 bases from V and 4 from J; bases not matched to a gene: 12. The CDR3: CASSLRVAGVTGYEQYF. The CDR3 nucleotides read TGTGCCAGCAGCTTAAGGGTAGCGGGAGTAACGGGATACGAGCAGTACTTC.

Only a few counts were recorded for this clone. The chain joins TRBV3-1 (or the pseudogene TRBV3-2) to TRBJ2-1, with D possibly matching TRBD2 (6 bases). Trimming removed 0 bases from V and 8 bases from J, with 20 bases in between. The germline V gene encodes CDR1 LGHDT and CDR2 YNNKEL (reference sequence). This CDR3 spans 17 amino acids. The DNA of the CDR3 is TGTGCCAGCAGCCAAGATCAGTCTAGCGTCTCGGGGCATGAGCAGTTCTTC. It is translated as CASSQDQSSVSGHEQFF.

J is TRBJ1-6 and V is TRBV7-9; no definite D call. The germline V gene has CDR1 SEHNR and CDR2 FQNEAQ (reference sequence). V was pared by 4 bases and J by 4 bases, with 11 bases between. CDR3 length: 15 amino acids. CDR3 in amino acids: CASSWEGPYNSPLHF. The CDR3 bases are TGTGCCAGCAGCTGGGAGGGCCCGTATAATTCACCCCTCCACTTT.

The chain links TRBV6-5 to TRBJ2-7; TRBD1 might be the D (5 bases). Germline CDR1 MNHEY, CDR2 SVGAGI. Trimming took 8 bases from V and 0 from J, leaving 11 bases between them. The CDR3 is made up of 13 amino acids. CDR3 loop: CASQQDPSYEQYF. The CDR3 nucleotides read TGTGCCAGCCAACAGGACCCCTCCTACGAGCAGTACTTC.

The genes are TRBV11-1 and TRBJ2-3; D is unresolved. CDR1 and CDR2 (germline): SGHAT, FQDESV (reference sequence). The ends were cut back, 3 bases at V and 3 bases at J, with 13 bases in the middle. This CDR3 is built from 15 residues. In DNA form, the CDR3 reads TGTGCCAGCAGCTTGAACGCAGTAAAGACAGATACGCAGTATTTT. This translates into CASSLNAVKTDTQYF.

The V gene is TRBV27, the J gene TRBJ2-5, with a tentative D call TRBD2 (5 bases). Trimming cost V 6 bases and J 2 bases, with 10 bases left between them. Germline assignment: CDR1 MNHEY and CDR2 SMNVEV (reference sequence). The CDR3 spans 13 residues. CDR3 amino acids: CASRGVGQETQYF. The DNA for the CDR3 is TGTGCCAGCAGGGGAGTGGGGCAAGAGACCCAGTACTTC.

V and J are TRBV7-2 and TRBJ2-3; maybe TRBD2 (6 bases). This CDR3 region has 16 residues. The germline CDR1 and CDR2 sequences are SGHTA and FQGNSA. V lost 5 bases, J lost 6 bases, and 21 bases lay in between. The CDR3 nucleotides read TGTGCCAGCAGCATACACCCGGGCGGGGTAGGGGATACGCAGTATTTT. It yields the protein CASSIHPGGVGDTQYF.

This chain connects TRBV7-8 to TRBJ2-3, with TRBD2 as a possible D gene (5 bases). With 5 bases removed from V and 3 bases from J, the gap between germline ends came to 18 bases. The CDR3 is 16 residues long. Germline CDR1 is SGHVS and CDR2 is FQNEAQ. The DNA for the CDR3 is TGTGCCAGCAGCCAGTTGGCCGGGCGGGCTACAGATACGCAGTATTTT. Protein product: CASSQLAGRATDTQYF.

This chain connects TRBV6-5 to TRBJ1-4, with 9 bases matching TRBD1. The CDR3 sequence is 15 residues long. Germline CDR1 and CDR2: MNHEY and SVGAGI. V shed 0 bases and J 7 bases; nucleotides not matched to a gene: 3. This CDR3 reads CASSYSGTGSEKLFF. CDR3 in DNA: TGTGCCAGCAGTTACTCCGGGACAGGGTCTGAAAAACTGTTTTTT.

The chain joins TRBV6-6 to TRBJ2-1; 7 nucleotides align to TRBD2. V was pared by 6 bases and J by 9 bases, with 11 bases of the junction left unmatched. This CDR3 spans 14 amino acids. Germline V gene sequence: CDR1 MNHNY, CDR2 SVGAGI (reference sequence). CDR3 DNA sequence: TGTGCCAGCAGAAGTGCGGGAGCGGGGAGTGAGCAGTTCTTC. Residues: CASRSAGAGSEQFF.

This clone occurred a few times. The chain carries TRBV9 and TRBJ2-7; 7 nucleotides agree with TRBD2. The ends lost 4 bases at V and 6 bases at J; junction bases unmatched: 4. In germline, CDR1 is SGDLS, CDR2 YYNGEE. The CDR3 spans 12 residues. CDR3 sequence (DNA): TGTGCCAGCAGCCTTGGACTAGGCGAGCAGTACTTC. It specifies CASSLGLGEQYF.

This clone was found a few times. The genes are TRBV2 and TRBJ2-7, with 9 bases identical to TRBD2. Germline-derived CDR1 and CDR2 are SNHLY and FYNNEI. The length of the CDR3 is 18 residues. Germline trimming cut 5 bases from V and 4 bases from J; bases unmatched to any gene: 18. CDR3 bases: TGTGCCAGCAGTCTCAACCCGAGGCTAGCGGGGAGCGGGTACGAGCAGTACTTC. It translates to CASSLNPRLAGSGYEQYF.

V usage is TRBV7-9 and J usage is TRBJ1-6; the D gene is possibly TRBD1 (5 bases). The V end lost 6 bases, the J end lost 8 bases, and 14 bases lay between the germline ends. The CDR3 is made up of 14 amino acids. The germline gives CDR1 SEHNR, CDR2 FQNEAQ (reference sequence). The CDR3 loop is CASSAGRGDSPLHF. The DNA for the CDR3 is TGTGCCAGCAGTGCGGGGAGGGGTGATTCACCCCTCCACTTT.

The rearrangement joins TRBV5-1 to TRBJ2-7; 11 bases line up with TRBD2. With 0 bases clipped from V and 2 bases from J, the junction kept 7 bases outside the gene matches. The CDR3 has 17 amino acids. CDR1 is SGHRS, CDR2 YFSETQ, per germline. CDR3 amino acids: CASSLGLRLAGTYEQYF. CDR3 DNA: TGCGCCAGCAGCTTGGGCCTTAGACTAGCGGGGACCTACGAGCAGTACTTC.

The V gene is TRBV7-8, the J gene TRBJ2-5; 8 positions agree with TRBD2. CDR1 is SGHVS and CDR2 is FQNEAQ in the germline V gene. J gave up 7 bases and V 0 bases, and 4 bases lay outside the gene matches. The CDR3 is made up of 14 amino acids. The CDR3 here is CASSLADGGVTQYF. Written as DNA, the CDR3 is TGTGCCAGCAGCTTAGCGGACGGGGGGGTGACCCAGTACTTC.

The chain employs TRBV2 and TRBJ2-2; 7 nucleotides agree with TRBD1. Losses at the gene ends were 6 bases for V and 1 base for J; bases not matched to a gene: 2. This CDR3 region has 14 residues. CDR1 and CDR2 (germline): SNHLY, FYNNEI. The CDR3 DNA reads TGTGCCAGCAGAGGGACAGAGAACACCGGGGAGCTGTTTTTT. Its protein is CASRGTENTGELFF.

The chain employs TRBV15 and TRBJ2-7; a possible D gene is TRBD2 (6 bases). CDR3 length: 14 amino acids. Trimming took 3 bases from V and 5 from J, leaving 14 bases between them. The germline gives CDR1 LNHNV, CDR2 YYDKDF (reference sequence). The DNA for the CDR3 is TGTGCCACCAGCAGTTATTTGGGACTTGACGAGCAGTACTTC. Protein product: CATSSYLGLDEQYF.

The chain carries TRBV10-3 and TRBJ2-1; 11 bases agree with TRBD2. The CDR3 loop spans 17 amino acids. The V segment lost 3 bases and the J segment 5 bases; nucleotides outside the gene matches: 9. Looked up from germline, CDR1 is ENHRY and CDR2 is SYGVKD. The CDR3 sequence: CAISELAGDSAHNEQFF. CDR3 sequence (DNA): TGTGCCATCAGTGAACTAGCGGGGGATTCAGCCCACAATGAGCAGTTCTTC.

Here the CDR3 reads CASSPPQVIPRNYGYTF. The CDR3 nucleotides are TGTGCCAGCTCACCGCCCCAGGTCATCCCACGAAACTATGGCTACACCTTC. The chain combines TRBV18 with TRBJ1-2; D gene uncertain. This CDR3 region has 17 residues. Per the germline V gene, CDR1 is KGHSH and CDR2 is LQKENI. The ends were cut back, 3 bases at V and 2 bases at J, with 19 bases in the middle.

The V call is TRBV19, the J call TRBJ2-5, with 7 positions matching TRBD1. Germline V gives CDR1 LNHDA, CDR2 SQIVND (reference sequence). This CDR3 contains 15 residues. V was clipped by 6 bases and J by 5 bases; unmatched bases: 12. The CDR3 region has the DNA TGTGCCAGTAGAAGACAGGGTTACGGGTCGGAGACCCAGTACTTC. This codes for CASRRQGYGSETQYF.